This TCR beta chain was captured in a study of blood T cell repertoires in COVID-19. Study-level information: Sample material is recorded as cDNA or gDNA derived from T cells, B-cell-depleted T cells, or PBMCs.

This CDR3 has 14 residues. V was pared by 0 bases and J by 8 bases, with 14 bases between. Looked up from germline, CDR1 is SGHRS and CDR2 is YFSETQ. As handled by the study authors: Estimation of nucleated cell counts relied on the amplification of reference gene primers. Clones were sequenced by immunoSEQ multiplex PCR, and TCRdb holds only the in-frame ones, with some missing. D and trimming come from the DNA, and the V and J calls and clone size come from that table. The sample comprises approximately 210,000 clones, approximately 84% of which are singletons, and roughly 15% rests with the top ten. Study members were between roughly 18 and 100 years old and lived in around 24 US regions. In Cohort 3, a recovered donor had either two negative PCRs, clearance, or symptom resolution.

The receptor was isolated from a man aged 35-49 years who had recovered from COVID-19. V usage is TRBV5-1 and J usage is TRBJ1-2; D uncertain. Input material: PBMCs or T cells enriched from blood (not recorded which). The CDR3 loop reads CASSLGHQLGGYTF. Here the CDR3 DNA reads TGCGCCAGCAGCTTGGGACACCAACTTGGGGGCTACACCTTC.